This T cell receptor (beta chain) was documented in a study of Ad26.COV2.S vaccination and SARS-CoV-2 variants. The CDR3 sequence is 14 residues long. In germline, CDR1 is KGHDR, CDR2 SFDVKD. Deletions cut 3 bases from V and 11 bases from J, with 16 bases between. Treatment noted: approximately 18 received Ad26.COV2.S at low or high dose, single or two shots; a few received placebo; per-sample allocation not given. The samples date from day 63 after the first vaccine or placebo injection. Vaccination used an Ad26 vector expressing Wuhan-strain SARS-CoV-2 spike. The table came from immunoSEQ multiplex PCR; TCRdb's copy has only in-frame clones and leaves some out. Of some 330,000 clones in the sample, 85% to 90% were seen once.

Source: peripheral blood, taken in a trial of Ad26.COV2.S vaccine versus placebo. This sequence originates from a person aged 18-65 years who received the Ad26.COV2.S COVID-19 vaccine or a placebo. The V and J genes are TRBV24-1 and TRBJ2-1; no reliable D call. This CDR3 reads CATSDPGPSDKQFF. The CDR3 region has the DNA TGTGCCACCAGTGATCCCGGGCCTTCGGATAAGCAGTTCTTC.